Listed below are T cell receptor beta chains from one sample, sequenced in a study of T cell repertoires in cytomegalovirus infection. The antigens these receptors bind are not known. TCRdb passed the reads through MiXCR, listing each CDR3 protein once. The table lists some 500,000 distinct CDR3 sequences, roughly a third of them singletons. Sequencing used cultured PBMCs, obtained from culture after CMV antigen stimulation. The origin of the receptors is a human donor in good health (CMV status not recorded). Some clones in this sample may be carry-over from other donors' samples. Both conserved end residues are part of each CDR3. A D gene is named only where the DNA matches it firmly. The listing skips clone size in some rows; elsewhere it reads once, few, many or a size class.

DNA	CDR3	D	V	J	size
TGTGCCAGCAGTTACTCGTTTACTCTTGCCGGGGAGCTGTTTTTT	CASSYSFTLAGELFF	NA	TRBV6-2/TRBV6-3	TRBJ2-2	few
TGCAGCGTTGAATATTACCAGAACACTGAAGCTTTCTTT	CSVEYYQNTEAFF	NA	TRBV29-1	TRBJ1-1	NA
TGTGCCAGCAGTTTGACAGTCTACAATGAGCAGTTCTTC	CASSLTVYNEQFF	NA	TRBV12-3/TRBV12-4	TRBJ2-1	NA
TGTGCCAGCAGCTCTAAGGGGTGGGATACGCAGTATTTT	CASSSKGWDTQYF	NA	TRBV7-2	TRBJ2-3	few
TGTGCCAGCAGCTCAGGACAGTTAAACACTGAAGCTTTCTTT	CASSSGQLNTEAFF	NA	TRBV7-9	TRBJ1-1	NA
TGTGCCAGCAGCTTAGATCCTGGGTGGGGAATGAACACTGAAGCTTTCTTT	CASSLDPGWGMNTEAFF	NA	TRBV11-2	TRBJ1-1	once
TGCGCCAGCAGCTCGAGACCGGGACAGGGGGCACTGGACTATGGCTACACCTTC	CASSSRPGQGALDYGYTF	TRBD1	TRBV5-1	TRBJ1-2	NA
TGCGCCAGCAGAAGCCCAGGGCAACAGAACACTGAAGCTTTCTTT	CASRSPGQQNTEAFF	NA	TRBV4-1	TRBJ1-1	NA
TGTGCCAGCAGTCGAAGGGACGGAGAGACCCAGTACTTC	CASSRRDGETQYF	NA	TRBV2	TRBJ2-5	NA
TGTGCCAGCAGCTTAACGGAAGCGGGGTTCAATGAGCAGTTCTTC	CASSLTEAGFNEQFF	TRBD2	TRBV7-3	TRBJ2-1	NA
TGTGCCAGCAGCTCAAGGGACAGGAAAAACTATGGCTACACCTTC	CASSSRDRKNYGYTF	TRBD1	TRBV5-4	TRBJ1-2	NA
TGCAGTGCTAGACGGTCCTCCTACGAGCAGTACTTC	CSARRSSYEQYF	NA	TRBV20-1	TRBJ2-7	NA
TGCAGTGCTAGAGATTGGACAGGGGCAGTGTACGAGCAGTACTTC	CSARDWTGAVYEQYF	TRBD1	TRBV20-1	TRBJ2-7	once
TGTGCCAGCACCCCGACAGGGGGAACGGGGGAGCAGTACTTC	CASTPTGGTGEQYF	TRBD1	TRBV28	TRBJ2-7	NA
TGTGCCAGCAGTTTGGACGGAGTAAGGCAGCCCCAGCATTTT	CASSLDGVRQPQHF	NA	TRBV12-3/TRBV12-4	TRBJ1-5	NA
TGTGCCACCAGTGATTTGCCAGGGGGGAAAGATAGCAATCAGCCCCAGCATTTT	CATSDLPGGKDSNQPQHF	TRBD1	TRBV24-1	TRBJ1-5	NA
TGTGCCAGCAGTTATGGGACGGATAAAAAACTGTTTTTT	CASSYGTDKKLFF	NA	TRBV6-6	TRBJ1-4	once
TGTGCCAGCAGCTTAGGAGCGGGGATTTCCTACGAGCAGTACTTC	CASSLGAGISYEQYF	TRBD2	TRBV7-2	TRBJ2-7	few
TGTGCCAGTAGTCCCCGGGGGCGGTTTCCCAATGAGCAGTTCTTC	CASSPRGRFPNEQFF	NA	TRBV19	TRBJ2-1	NA
TGTGCCAGCAGCTTACGCGGGAGCGGAGAGACCCAGTACTTC	CASSLRGSGETQYF	TRBD2	TRBV7-9	TRBJ2-5	NA
TGTGCCAGCAGCTCCTGGGGCGGGGGGAGCTCCTATAATTCACCCCTCCACTTT	CASSSWGGGSSYNSPLHF	NA	TRBV7-2	TRBJ1-6	many
TGTGCCAGCAGCTTGGGTATTGGGGGGCCTGAAGCTTTCTTT	CASSLGIGGPEAFF	NA	TRBV7-2	TRBJ1-1	many
TGCGCCAGCAGCCAAGAGTGGAGCTCCTACAATGAGCAGTTCTTC	CASSQEWSSYNEQFF	NA	TRBV4-3	TRBJ2-1	NA
TGTGCCAGCAGCCCGCGGGGGGGGCGAGGGAGCACAGATACGCAGTATTTT	CASSPRGGRGSTDTQYF	TRBD2	TRBV7-8	TRBJ2-3	few
TGTGCCAGCAGTGCTGGACACCCCTGGGGCGAGCAGTACTTC	CASSAGHPWGEQYF	NA	TRBV6-6	TRBJ2-7	NA
TGTGCCAGCAGTTCCGCCTGGGACACAGATACGCAGTATTTT	CASSSAWDTDTQYF	NA	TRBV2	TRBJ2-3	NA
TGTGCCAGCAGCTTACAGTACACTTACAATGAGCAGTTCTTC	CASSLQYTYNEQFF	NA	TRBV7-2	TRBJ2-1	many
TGTGCCAGCAGCTGGGGACAGGGTCGGATCGGGGAGACCCAGTACTTC	CASSWGQGRIGETQYF	TRBD1	TRBV7-9	TRBJ2-5	NA
TGTGCCAGCAGCTTAGATGGCAGAGGCACCGGGGAGCTGTTTTTT	CASSLDGRGTGELFF	NA	TRBV7-2	TRBJ2-2	few
TGCAGTGCCAAACGGGACCAAACTAATGAAAAACTGTTTTTT	CSAKRDQTNEKLFF	NA	TRBV20-1	TRBJ1-4	once
TGTGCCAGCAGTTTAGGTATGAACCTGGAGCAGTTCTTC	CASSLGMNLEQFF	NA	TRBV12-3/TRBV12-4	TRBJ2-1	few
TGTGCCAGCGGCCAGGAAGCGGGGATCCCGAATACGCAGTATTTT	CASGQEAGIPNTQYF	TRBD2	TRBV7-8	TRBJ2-3	few
TGTGCCAGCAGCTGGGACAGGCTCGGCACTGAAGCTTTCTTT	CASSWDRLGTEAFF	TRBD1	TRBV7-9	TRBJ1-1	once
TGTGCCAGCAGTCCCGGGACGTCCTCTGGCTACACCTTC	CASSPGTSSGYTF	NA	TRBV12-3/TRBV12-4	TRBJ1-2	few
TGTGCCAGCAGTTTGGGACAGATCAGGAGGGAACTGTTTTTT	CASSLGQIRRELFF	TRBD1	TRBV12-3/TRBV12-4	TRBJ1-4	NA
TGTGCCAGCAGCCAACAGCAAACGAACACTGAAGCTTTCTTT	CASSQQQTNTEAFF	NA	TRBV6-1	TRBJ1-1	NA
TGTGCCTGGAGTTTGCGGACTAGCGGGTCCGGGGAGCTGTTTTTT	CAWSLRTSGSGELFF	TRBD2	TRBV30	TRBJ2-2	NA
TGTGCCAGCAGCTTGCGGGACGCCTACGAGCAGTACTTC	CASSLRDAYEQYF	NA	TRBV5-6	TRBJ2-7	few
TGCGCCAGCAGCCAAGTATTCGGGCGGAACAATCAGCCCCAGCATTTT	CASSQVFGRNNQPQHF	NA	TRBV4-1	TRBJ1-5	few
TGTGCCAGTAAAAGTCCGGGAAGGGACTATGGCTACACCTTC	CASKSPGRDYGYTF	NA	TRBV19	TRBJ1-2	NA